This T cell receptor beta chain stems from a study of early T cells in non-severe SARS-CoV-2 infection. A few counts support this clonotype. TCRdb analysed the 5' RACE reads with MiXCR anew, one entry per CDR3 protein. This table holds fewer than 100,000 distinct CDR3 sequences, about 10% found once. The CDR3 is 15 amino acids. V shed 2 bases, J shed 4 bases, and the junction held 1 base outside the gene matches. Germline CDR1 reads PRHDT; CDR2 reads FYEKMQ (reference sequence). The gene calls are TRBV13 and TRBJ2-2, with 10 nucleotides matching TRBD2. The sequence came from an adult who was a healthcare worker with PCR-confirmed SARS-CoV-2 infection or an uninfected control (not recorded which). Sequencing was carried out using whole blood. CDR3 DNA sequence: TGTGCCAGCAGCTTAACTAGCGGGGTCACCGGGGAGCTGTTTTTT. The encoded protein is CASSLTSGVTGELFF.